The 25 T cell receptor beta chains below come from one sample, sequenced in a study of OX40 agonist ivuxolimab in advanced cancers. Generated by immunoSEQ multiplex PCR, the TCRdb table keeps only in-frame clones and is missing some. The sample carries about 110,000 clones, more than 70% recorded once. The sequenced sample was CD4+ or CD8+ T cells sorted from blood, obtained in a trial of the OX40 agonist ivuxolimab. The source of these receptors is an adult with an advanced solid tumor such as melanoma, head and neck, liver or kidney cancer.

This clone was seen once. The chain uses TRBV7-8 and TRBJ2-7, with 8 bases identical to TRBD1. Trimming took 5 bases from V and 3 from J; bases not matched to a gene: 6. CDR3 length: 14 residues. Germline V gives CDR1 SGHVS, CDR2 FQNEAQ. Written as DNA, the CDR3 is TGTGCCAGCAGCGGACAGGGTTTTAACTACGAGCAGTACTTC. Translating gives CASSGQGFNYEQYF.

The CDR3 coding sequence is TGTGCCCAACAGGTATCAGGGGGCGCGACTGAAGCTTTCTTT. Amino acids: CAQQVSGGATEAFF. This chain links TRBV30 with TRBJ1-1; 8 nucleotides match TRBD1. V was pared by 8 bases and J by 5 bases, with 13 bases of the junction left unmatched. The CDR3 consists of 14 residues. Germline CDR1 and CDR2: GTSNPN and SVGIG (reference sequence).

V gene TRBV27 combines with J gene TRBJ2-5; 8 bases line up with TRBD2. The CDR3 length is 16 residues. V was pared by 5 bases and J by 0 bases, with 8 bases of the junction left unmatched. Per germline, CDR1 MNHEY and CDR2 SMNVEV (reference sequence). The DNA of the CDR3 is TGTGCCAGCAGTAGTTGGCCGGGGGGGGACCAAGAGACCCAGTACTTC. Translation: CASSSWPGGDQETQYF.

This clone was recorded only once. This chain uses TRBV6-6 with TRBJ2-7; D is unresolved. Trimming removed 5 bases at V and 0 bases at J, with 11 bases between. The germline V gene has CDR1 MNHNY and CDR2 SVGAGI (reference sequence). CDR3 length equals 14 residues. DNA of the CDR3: TGTGCCAGCAGTCCCCAGGAGTACTCCTACGAGCAGTACTTC. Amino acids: CASSPQEYSYEQYF.

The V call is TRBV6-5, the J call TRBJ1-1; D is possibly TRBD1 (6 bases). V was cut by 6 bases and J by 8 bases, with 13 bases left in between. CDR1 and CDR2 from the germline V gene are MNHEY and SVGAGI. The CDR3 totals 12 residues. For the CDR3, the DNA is TGTGCCAGCAGCCGCAGGGGCGTCGAAGCTTTCTTT. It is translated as CASSRRGVEAFF.

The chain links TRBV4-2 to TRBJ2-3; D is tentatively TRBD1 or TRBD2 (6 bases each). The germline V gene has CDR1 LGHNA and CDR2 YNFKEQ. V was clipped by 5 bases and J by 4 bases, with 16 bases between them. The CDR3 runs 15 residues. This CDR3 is CASSSTWGASDTQYF. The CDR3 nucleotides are TGTGCCAGCAGCTCAACGTGGGGGGCCTCAGATACGCAGTATTTT.

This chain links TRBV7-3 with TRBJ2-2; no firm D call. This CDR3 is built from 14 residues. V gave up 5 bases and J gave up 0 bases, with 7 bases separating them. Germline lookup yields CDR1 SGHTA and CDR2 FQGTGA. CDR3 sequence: CASSPSPNTGELFF. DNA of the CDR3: TGTGCCAGCAGCCCCTCCCCGAACACCGGGGAGCTGTTTTTT.

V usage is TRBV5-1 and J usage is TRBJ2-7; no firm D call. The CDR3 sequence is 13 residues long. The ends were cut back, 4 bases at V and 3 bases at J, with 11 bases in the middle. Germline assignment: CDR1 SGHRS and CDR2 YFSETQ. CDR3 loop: CASSQSPDYEQYF. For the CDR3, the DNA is TGCGCCAGCAGCCAGTCACCGGACTACGAGCAGTACTTC.

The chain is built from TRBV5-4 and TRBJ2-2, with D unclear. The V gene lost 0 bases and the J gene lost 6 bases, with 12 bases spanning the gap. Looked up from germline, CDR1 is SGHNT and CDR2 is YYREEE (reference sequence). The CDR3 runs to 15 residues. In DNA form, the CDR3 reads TGTGCCAGCAGCTTGGATGAGCGTCTGCCCGGGGAGCTGTTTTTT. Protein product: CASSLDERLPGELFF.

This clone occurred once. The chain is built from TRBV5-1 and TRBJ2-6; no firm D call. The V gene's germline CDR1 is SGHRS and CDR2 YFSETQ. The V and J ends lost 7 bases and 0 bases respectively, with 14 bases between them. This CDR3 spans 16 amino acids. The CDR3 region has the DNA TGCGCCAGCCTCTCACGAACGGGCTCTGGGGCCAACGTCCTGACTTTC. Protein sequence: CASLSRTGSGANVLTF.

The CDR3 DNA reads TGTGCCACCAGCAGAGGTGGGGGGTTGGAGGAGCAGTACTTC. Protein product: CATSRGGGLEEQYF. The chain joins TRBV15 to TRBJ2-7, with TRBD2 as a possible D gene (6 bases). Germline-derived CDR1 and CDR2 are LNHNV and YYDKDF (reference sequence). This CDR3 spans 14 amino acids. Trimming left V 1 base short and J 7 bases short, with 14 bases between.

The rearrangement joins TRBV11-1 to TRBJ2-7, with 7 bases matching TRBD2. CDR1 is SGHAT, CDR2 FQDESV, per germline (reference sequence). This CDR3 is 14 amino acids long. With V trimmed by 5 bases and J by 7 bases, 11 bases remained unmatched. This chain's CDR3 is CASSTTKLAKEQYF. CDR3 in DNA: TGTGCCAGCAGCACAACCAAACTAGCGAAGGAGCAGTACTTC.

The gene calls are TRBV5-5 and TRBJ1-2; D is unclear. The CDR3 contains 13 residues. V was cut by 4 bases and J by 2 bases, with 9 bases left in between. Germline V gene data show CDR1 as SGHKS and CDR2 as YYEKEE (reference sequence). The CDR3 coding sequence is TGTGCCAGCAGCCCGGACGGGAACTATGGCTACACCTTC. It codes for CASSPDGNYGYTF. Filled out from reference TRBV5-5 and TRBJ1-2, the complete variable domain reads DAGVTQSPTHLIKTRGQQVTLRCSPISGHKSVSWYQQVLGQGPQFIFQYYEKEERGRGNFPDRFSARQFPNYSSELNVNALLLGDSALYLCASSPDGNYGYTFGSGTRLTVV.

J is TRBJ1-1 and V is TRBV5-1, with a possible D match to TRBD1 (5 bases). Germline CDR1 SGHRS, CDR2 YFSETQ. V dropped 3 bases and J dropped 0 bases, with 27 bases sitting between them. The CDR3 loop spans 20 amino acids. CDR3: CASSSNPRGRATPMNTEAFF. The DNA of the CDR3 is TGCGCCAGCAGCTCAAACCCCCGAGGCAGGGCGACGCCGATGAACACTGAAGCTTTCTTT.

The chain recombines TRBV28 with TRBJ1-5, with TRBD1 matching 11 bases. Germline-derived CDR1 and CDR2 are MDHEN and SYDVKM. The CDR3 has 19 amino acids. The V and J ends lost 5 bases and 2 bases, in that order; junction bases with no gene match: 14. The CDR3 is CASSRRDRGWRAGNQPQHF. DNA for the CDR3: TGTGCCAGCAGTCGCCGGGACAGGGGGTGGAGGGCCGGCAATCAGCCCCAGCATTTT.

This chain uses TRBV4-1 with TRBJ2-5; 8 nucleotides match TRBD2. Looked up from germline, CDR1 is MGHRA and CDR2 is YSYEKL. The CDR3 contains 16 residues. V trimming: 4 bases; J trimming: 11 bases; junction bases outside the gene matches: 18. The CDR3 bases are TGCGCCAGCAGCCCCTTTCCTTCGGGAGGGGCGAGAGAGCAGTACTTC. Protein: CASSPFPSGGAREQYF.

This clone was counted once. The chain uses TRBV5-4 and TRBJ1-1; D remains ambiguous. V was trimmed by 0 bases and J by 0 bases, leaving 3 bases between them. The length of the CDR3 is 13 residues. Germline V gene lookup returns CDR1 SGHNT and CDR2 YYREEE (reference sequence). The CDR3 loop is CASSLDLNTEAFF. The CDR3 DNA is TGTGCCAGCAGCTTGGACTTGAACACTGAAGCTTTCTTT.

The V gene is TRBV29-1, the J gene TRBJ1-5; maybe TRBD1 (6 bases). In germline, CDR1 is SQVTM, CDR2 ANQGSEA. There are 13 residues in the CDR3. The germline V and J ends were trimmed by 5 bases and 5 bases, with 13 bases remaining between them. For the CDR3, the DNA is TGCAGCGTTTTAGGAGGGGGAGATCAGCCCCAGCATTTT. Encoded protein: CSVLGGGDQPQHF.

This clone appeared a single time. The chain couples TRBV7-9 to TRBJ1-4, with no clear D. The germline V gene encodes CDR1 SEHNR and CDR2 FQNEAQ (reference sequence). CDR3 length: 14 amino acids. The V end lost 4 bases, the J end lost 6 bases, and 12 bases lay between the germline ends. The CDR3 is CASSSSTFDEKLFF. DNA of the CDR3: TGTGCCAGCAGCTCATCGACTTTTGATGAAAAACTGTTTTTT.

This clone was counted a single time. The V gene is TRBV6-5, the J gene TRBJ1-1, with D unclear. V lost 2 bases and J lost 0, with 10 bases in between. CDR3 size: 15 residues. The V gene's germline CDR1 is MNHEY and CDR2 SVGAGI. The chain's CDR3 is CASSYTATVNTEAFF. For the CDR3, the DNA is TGTGCCAGCAGTTACACCGCCACAGTGAACACTGAAGCTTTCTTT.

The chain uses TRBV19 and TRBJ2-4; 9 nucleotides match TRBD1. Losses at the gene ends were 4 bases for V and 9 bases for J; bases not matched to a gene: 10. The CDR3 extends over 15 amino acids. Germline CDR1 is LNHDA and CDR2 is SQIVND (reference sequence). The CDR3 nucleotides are TGTGCCAGTAGTACCAGACAGGGGGGCTCGGGCATTCAGTACTTC. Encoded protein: CASSTRQGGSGIQYF.

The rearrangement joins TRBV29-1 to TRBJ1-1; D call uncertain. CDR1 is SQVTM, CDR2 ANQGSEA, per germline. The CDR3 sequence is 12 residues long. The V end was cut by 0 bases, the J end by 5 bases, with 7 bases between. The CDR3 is CSVEDQATEAFF. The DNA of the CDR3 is TGCAGCGTTGAAGATCAGGCGACTGAAGCTTTCTTT.

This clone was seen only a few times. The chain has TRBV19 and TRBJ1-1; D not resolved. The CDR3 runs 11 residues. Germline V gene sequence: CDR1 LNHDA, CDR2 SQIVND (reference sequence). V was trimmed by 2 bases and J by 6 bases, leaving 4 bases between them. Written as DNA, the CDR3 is TGTGCCAGTAGTATACCCTCTGAAGCTTTCTTT. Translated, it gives CASSIPSEAFF.

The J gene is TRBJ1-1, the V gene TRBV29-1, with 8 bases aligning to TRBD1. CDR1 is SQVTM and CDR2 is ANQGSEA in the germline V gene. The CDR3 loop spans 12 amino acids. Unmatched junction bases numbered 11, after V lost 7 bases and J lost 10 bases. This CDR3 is CSGGPGQGPAFF. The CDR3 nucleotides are TGCAGCGGAGGACCCGGACAGGGCCCAGCTTTCTTT.

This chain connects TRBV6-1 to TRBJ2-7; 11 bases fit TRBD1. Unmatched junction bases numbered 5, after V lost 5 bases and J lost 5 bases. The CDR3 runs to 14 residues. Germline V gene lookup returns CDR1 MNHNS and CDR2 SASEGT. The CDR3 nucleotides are TGTGCCAGCAGTATGGACAGGGGGCTGAACGAGCAGTACTTC. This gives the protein CASSMDRGLNEQYF.